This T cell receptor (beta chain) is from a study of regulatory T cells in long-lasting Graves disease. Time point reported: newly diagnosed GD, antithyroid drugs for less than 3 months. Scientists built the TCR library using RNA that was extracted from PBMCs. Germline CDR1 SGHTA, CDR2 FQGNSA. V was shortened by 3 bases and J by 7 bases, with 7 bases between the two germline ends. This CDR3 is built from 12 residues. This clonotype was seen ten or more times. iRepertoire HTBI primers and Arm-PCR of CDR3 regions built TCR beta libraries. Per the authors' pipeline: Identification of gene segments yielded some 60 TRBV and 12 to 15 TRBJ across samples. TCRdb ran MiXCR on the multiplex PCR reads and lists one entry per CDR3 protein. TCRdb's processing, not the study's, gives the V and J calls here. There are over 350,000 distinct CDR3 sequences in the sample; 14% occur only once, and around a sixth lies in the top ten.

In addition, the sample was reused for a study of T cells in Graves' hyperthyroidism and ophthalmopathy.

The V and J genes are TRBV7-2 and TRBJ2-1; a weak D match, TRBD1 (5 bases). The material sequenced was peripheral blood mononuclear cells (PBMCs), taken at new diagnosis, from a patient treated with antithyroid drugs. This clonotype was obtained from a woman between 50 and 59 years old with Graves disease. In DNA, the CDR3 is TGTGCCAGCAGCTTTTACAGGAATGAGCAGTTCTTC. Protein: CASSFYRNEQFF.